The rows below give T cell receptor beta chains drawn from one sample of a study of blood T cell repertoires in COVID-19. Here immunoSEQ multiplex PCR was the method, and the copy in TCRdb shows in-frame clones only, minus some. The sample includes nearly 110,000 clones, around 90% seen only once; the top ten take roughly 1.2%. Sequenced material: peripheral blood. These receptors all come from a young woman with acute or convalescent COVID-19. CDR3s include the opening cysteine and the closing phenylalanine or tryptophan. Each record gives: J gene, D gene, V gene, clone size, CDR3 DNA, CDR3 protein. A D gene is named only where the DNA matches it firmly. Rows may omit the clone size; those that give it use once, few, many or a size class.

J: TRBJ2-3; D: .; V: TRBV7-8; size: .; DNA: TGTGCCAGCAGCCTTCGACAGGGCACAGATACGCAGTATTTT; CDR3: CASSLRQGTDTQYF
J: TRBJ2-5; D: TRBD1; V: TRBV5-6; size: .; DNA: TGTGCCAGCAGCTTCCCAGTGACAGGGAAAGAGACCCAGTACTTC; CDR3: CASSFPVTGKETQYF
J: TRBJ2-3; D: .; V: TRBV5-1; size: .; DNA: TGCGCCAGCAGCTTGGGCGGGACGAGTTCAGATACGCAGTATTTT; CDR3: CASSLGGTSSDTQYF
J: TRBJ2-5; D: TRBD2; V: TRBV25-1; size: few; DNA: TGTGCCAGCAGTGATTCGATTGGGACTAGGATCTGGGAGACCCAGTACTTC; CDR3: CASSDSIGTRIWETQYF
J: TRBJ1-1; D: TRBD1; V: TRBV11-1; size: .; DNA: TGTGCCAGCAGCTTGACAGGGCTATATGAAGCTTTCTTT; CDR3: CASSLTGLYEAFF
J: TRBJ2-3; D: .; V: TRBV30; size: once; DNA: TGTGCCTGGATTAGCGCTGGCACAGATACGCAGTATTTT; CDR3: CAWISAGTDTQYF
J: TRBJ1-1; D: .; V: TRBV18; size: once; DNA: TGTGCCAGCTCGCGACAGGTGAGCGACACTGAAGCTTTCTTT; CDR3: CASSRQVSDTEAFF
J: TRBJ1-4; D: .; V: TRBV27; size: .; DNA: TGTGCCAGCAGTCTACAAGGAGGAAATGAAAAACTGTTTTTT; CDR3: CASSLQGGNEKLFF
J: TRBJ1-5; D: TRBD1; V: TRBV29-1; size: .; DNA: TGCAGCGTAGGACAGGAGAGCAATCAGCCCCAGCATTTT; CDR3: CSVGQESNQPQHF
J: TRBJ2-5; D: .; V: TRBV7-8; size: .; DNA: TGTGCCAGCAGCTTCATGAGGCGAGGGCGGGGGCCGAGTGTGGAGACCCAGTACTTC; CDR3: CASSFMRRGRGPSVETQYF
J: TRBJ1-2; D: .; V: TRBV9; size: .; DNA: TGTGCCAGCAGCGTAGTGGGGGACACCCTCTCTAACTATGGCTACACCTTC; CDR3: CASSVVGDTLSNYGYTF
J: TRBJ2-3; D: .; V: TRBV24-1; size: .; DNA: TGTGCCACCACCGGTAGCGGTTCTAGCACAGATACGCAGTATTTT; CDR3: CATTGSGSSTDTQYF
J: TRBJ2-5; D: TRBD1; V: TRBV3-1/TRBV3-2; size: .; DNA: TGTGCCAGCAGTCGAAGAGTTATGACAGGGGAAGAGACCCAGTACTTC; CDR3: CASSRRVMTGEETQYF
J: TRBJ1-5; D: .; V: TRBV7-2; size: .; DNA: TGTGCCAGCGTCGCCGGAGGGAGCAATCAGCCCCAGCATTTT; CDR3: CASVAGGSNQPQHF
J: TRBJ2-7; D: TRBD2; V: TRBV4-2; size: .; DNA: TGTGCCAGCAGCCCAAAGGGACTAGCGATAACCTACGAGCAGTACTTC; CDR3: CASSPKGLAITYEQYF